Listed here is a single TCR beta chain. These data belong to a study of cytomegalovirus exposure and HLA in healthy donors. This CDR3 region has 14 residues. The table came from immunoSEQ multiplex PCR; TCRdb's copy has only in-frame clones and leaves some out. The sample holds around 200,000 clones, approximately 78% seen once. The sequenced material came from PBMCs. This TCR derives from a young woman in good health and CMV-seronegative. The chain employs TRBV21-1 and TRBJ1-5; TRBD1 is taken as the D call from the table, unchecked against the DNA. TRBV21-1 is recorded as a pseudogene. The CDR3 bases are TGTGCCGAGCGCAGGGGATTCAGAGATCAGCCCCAGCATTTT. As protein: CAERRGFRDQPQHF.